This TCR beta chain derives from a study of T-cell memory formation after mild COVID-19. Study results and limitations: Those CD4+ clones that contracted were mainly in CM and EM (CD8+ ones in EMRA). There was a balanced CD4/CD8 profile in clones contracting day 15 to 85, and later expanders leaned CD4+.

After 5'RACE with constant-segment primers, TCR alpha and TCR beta cDNA libraries carrying sample barcodes and UMIs were obtained. In TCRdb, the 5' RACE reads were re-called with MiXCR into one record per CDR3 protein. The repertoire holds fewer than 400,000 distinct CDR3 sequences, with about 17% as singletons. V shed 4 bases, J shed 8 bases, and the junction held 5 bases outside the gene matches. Looked up from germline, CDR1 is LGHDT and CDR2 is YNNKEL (reference sequence). The CDR3 loop spans 14 amino acids. With regard to this clonotype: Its target is unknown.

Input material: PBMCs or a T cell subset sorted from them (not recorded which). V gene TRBV3-1 combines with J gene TRBJ1-4, with 9 bases that match TRBD1. The source of this sequence is a man aged 18 to 29 who had mild COVID-19 (a few samples of this study predate the infection). Cell type and time point are not known. CDR3 sequence reads: CASSPGQGREKLFF. For the CDR3, the DNA is TGTGCCAGCAGCCCGGGACAGGGTCGAGAAAAACTGTTTTTT.